What follows are 31 T cell receptor beta chains derived from one specimen sequenced in a study of glioma-infiltrating T cells. Using RNA template, CDR3s of TCR alpha and beta were amplified with iRepertoire arm-PCR. TCRdb re-called the multiplex PCR reads with MiXCR, one entry per CDR3 protein. The repertoire holds around 120,000 distinct CDR3 sequences, with approximately 24% as singletons. Sequencing was carried out using glioma tissue, nonneoplastic brain tissue, or PBMCs (not recorded which). These receptors were obtained from a human donor with low-grade glioma or glioblastoma, undergoing nonglioma brain surgery, or in good health (not recorded which).

The J gene is TRBJ2-3, the V gene TRBV24-1; 7 bases fit TRBD2. Germline V gives CDR1 KGHDR, CDR2 SFDVKD. The CDR3 totals 15 residues. V shed 2 bases and J 2 bases; nucleotides not matched to a gene: 3. The CDR3 is CATSDSSGFTDTQYF. The CDR3 DNA reads as TGTGCCACCAGTGATTCTAGCGGTTTCACAGATACGCAGTATTTT.

This clonotype showed up many times. The rearrangement links TRBV25-1 to TRBJ1-5; 9 positions agree with TRBD1. Germline trimming cut 6 bases from V and 2 bases from J; bases unmatched to any gene: 8. The germline V gene encodes CDR1 MGHDK and CDR2 SYGVNS. This CDR3 has 16 residues. The CDR3 DNA sequence: TGTGCCAGCAGCCCTCCGGGACAGGGTGGCAATCAGCCCCAGCATTTT. It translates to CASSPPGQGGNQPQHF.

This clonotype was seen repeatedly, ten times or more. The rearrangement links TRBV6-1 to TRBJ2-5; TRBD1 is a possible D gene (6 bases). The CDR3 covers 17 residues. The V gene's germline CDR1 is MNHNS and CDR2 SASEGT. V was trimmed by 6 bases and J by 1 base, leaving 21 bases between them. The CDR3 DNA sequence: TGTGCCAGCAGAAGACGACATACAGGGTTTTCCCAAGAGACCCAGTACTTC. Amino acids: CASRRRHTGFSQETQYF.

The chain carries TRBV27 and TRBJ1-2; the D is unclear. Trimming removed 0 bases at V and 0 bases at J, with 11 bases between. CDR3 size: 16 residues. Germline loops: CDR1 MNHEY, CDR2 SMNVEV (reference sequence). CDR3 amino acids: CASSLSVWGPNYGYTF. The CDR3 nucleotides read TGTGCCAGCAGTTTATCGGTCTGGGGTCCTAACTATGGCTACACCTTC.

This clonotype was counted ten times or more. The gene calls are TRBV6-1 and TRBJ2-3; D may be TRBD1 (5 bases). CDR1 is MNHNS and CDR2 is SASEGT in the germline V gene. V shed 5 bases and J shed 2 bases, with 17 bases lying between them. The CDR3 is 16 residues long. The CDR3: CASSPRTSFFTDTQYF. As DNA, the CDR3 is TGTGCCAGCAGTCCTCGGACAAGTTTTTTCACAGATACGCAGTATTTT.

As to this clonotype: No DNA is shown, since the ends of the CDR3 on it are uncertain; the CDR3 is the one TCRdb lists. The J gene is TRBJ1-3, the V gene TRBV7-2; the table assigns TRBD1, which was not confirmed against the DNA. The CDR3 spans 21 residues, counting both ends. Germline V gene sequence: CDR1 SGHTA, CDR2 FQGNSA. This CDR3 reads CASSFYICSAVPGLSGNTIYF.

The V and J genes are TRBV20-1 and TRBJ1-1; 9 bases are a match to TRBD1. The CDR3 runs to 14 residues. Germline values: CDR1 DFQATT, CDR2 SNEGSKA (reference sequence). V was clipped by 2 bases and J by 6 bases; unmatched bases: 7. The CDR3 DNA reads TGCAGTGCTAGAAAAACAGGGGGCCTGGCTGAAGCTTTCTTT. Its protein product is CSARKTGGLAEAFF.

The CDR3 loop reads CASSPRRAGELFF. The CDR3 DNA reads as TGTGCCAGCAGCCCGCGGCGGGCCGGGGAGCTGTTTTTT. The chain recombines TRBV7-2 with TRBJ2-2; possibly TRBD2 for D (5 bases). Per germline, CDR1 SGHTA and CDR2 FQGNSA. This CDR3 has 13 amino acids. Trimming left V 5 bases short and J 6 bases short, with 10 bases between.

The table lists this clonotype with a few counts. The chain carries TRBV11-3 and TRBJ2-7; D perhaps matches TRBD2 (6 bases). The CDR3 covers 15 residues. The germline V and J ends were trimmed by 0 bases and 2 bases, with 11 bases remaining between them. The germline V gene encodes CDR1 SGHNT and CDR2 YENEEA. CDR3 nucleotides: TGTGCCAGCAGCTTAGAGCGGGGCGTTCCCTACGAGCAGTACGTC. Protein sequence: CASSLERGVPYEQYV.

As concerns this clonotype: Given a much more abundant clone one base away, this may be a read error. This chain links TRBV28 with TRBJ2-7; the match to TRBD1 covers 9 bases. Germline lookup yields CDR1 MDHEN and CDR2 SYDVKM. The CDR3 totals 14 residues. After removal of 4 bases from V and 7 bases from J, the junction contained 8 bases not matched to a gene. The CDR3 bases are TGTGCCAGCAGTTCCCTAACAGGGGGCAGGGAGCAGTACGTC. It translates to CASSSLTGGREQYV.

The chain combines TRBV24-1 with TRBJ2-5; perhaps D is TRBD1 or TRBD2 (5 bases each). CDR1 is KGHDR, CDR2 SFDVKD, per germline. The CDR3 loop spans 14 amino acids. V was pared by 9 bases and J by 5 bases, with 18 bases between. This chain's CDR3 is CATSNRGVPETQYF. The DNA for the CDR3 is TGTGCCACCTCCAACCGAGGGGTCCCTGAGACCCAGTACTTC.

The genes are TRBV4-1 and TRBJ1-2, with TRBD1 matching 9 bases. Trimming cost V 3 bases and J 8 bases; bases outside gene matches: 10. The CDR3 is 15 residues long. CDR1 MGHRA and CDR2 YSYEKL come from the germline V gene. The CDR3 spells CASSHPGQGYGGYTF. DNA of the CDR3: TGCGCCAGCAGCCACCCCGGACAGGGGTATGGAGGCTACACCTTC.

This clonotype was observed many times. The chain links TRBV24-1 to TRBJ1-5; 7 nucleotides align to TRBD1. Losses at the gene ends were 4 bases for V and 5 bases for J; bases not matched to a gene: 4. The CDR3 spans 14 residues. Germline V lookup: CDR1 KGHDR, CDR2 SFDVKD. The CDR3 is CATSEGTVYQPQHF. The CDR3 nucleotides read TGTGCCACCAGTGAAGGGACAGTTTATCAGCCCCAGCATTTT.

The chain recombines TRBV19 with TRBJ1-2; possibly TRBD1 for D (5 bases). Germline assignment: CDR1 LNHDA and CDR2 SQIVND (reference sequence). Deletions cut 7 bases from V and 2 bases from J, with 14 bases between. This CDR3 is 14 amino acids long. CDR3 DNA: TGTGCCAGTACGGTCCAGGGTGCAAACTATGGCTACACCTTC. It codes for CASTVQGANYGYTF. Together with reference TRBV19 and TRBJ1-2, the CDR3 gives the full variable domain: DGGITQSPKYLFRKEGQNVTLSCEQNLNHDAMYWYRQDPGQGLRLIYYSQIVNDFQKGDIAEGYSVSREKKESFPLTVTSAQKNPTAFYLCASTVQGANYGYTFGSGTRLTVV.

CDR3: CASSLLRGSEQYV. In DNA, the CDR3 is TGTGCCAGCAGCCTTCTTCGGGGCAGCGAGCAGTACGTC. The V gene is TRBV11-2, the J gene TRBJ2-7; D may match TRBD1 or TRBD2 (5 bases each). Per germline, CDR1 SGHAT and CDR2 FQNNGV. V lost 5 bases to trimming and J lost 6 bases, with 14 bases between them. The CDR3 totals 13 residues.

V is TRBV11-3 and J is TRBJ1-1; TRBD1 is a possible D gene (6 bases). V was shortened by 4 bases and J by 4 bases, with 13 bases between the two germline ends. The CDR3 contains 14 residues. Germline CDR1 SGHNT, CDR2 YENEEA. As DNA, the CDR3 is TGTGCCAGCAGCTCGACTGCAGGGGCCACTGAAGCTTTCTTT. It encodes CASSSTAGATEAFF. Full variable domain (missing parts from reference TRBV11-3 and TRBJ1-1): EAGVVQSPRYKIIEKKQPVAFWCNPISGHNTLYWYLQNLGQGPELLIRYENEEAVDDSQLPKDRFSAERLKGVDSTLKIQPAELGDSAVYLCASSSTAGATEAFFGQGTRLTVV.

There are many counts of this clonotype. V and J are TRBV24-1 and TRBJ2-3; D is unresolved. Trimming removed 4 bases from V and 0 bases from J, with 4 bases in between. CDR3 length: 13 amino acids. Germline V lookup: CDR1 KGHDR, CDR2 SFDVKD. The CDR3, as DNA: TGTGCCACCAGTGACACTAGCACAGATACGCAGTATTTT. Translation: CATSDTSTDTQYF.

This clonotype appeared once. With a much larger clone just one base away, this may be a read error. This chain joins TRBV10-3 and TRBJ2-3, with TRBD1 matching 7 bases. This CDR3 comprises 15 residues. Germline CDR1 ENHRY, CDR2 SYGVKD. J lost 0 bases, V lost 10 bases, and 10 bases had no gene match. The CDR3 DNA sequence: TGTGCCAGCAGACAGGGCCACACTAGCACAGATACGCAGTATTTT. It yields the protein CASRQGHTSTDTQYF.

This clonotype was observed a handful of times. J is TRBJ2-1 and V is TRBV5-4, with D perhaps assigned TRBD1 or TRBD2 (5 bases each). Trimming took 3 bases from V and 8 from J, leaving 18 bases between them. The CDR3 extends over 15 amino acids. Germline loops: CDR1 SGHNT, CDR2 YYREEE (reference sequence). As DNA, the CDR3 is TGTGCCAGCAGCTCGAGGGACGTACGCTTGCATGAGCAGTTCTTC. Translated: CASSSRDVRLHEQFF.

V is TRBV6-2 or TRBV6-3 and J is TRBJ1-2; TRBD1 might be the D (6 bases). The CDR3 runs to 14 residues. Germline lookup yields CDR1 MNHEY and CDR2 SVGEGT. Trimming removed 7 bases from V and 4 bases from J, with 16 bases in between. The CDR3 reads CASKADGQFYGYTF. The CDR3 DNA sequence: TGTGCCAGCAAAGCTGATGGACAGTTCTATGGCTACACCTTC.

Turning to this clonotype: A junction boundary mismatches the germline segment, possibly from a read error. V and J are TRBV6-4 and TRBJ2-1, with 8 bases lining up with TRBD2. Germline CDR1 MRHNA, CDR2 SNTAGT. The CDR3 consists of 15 residues. In DNA, the CDR3 is TGTGCCTGCAGTGATAGCGCGGGGGGTACGGATGAGCAGTTCTTC. Translating it yields CACSDSAGGTDEQFF.

This clonotype was seen only a few times. The genes are TRBV29-1 and TRBJ1-1; a weak D match, TRBD1 (5 bases). This CDR3 region has 12 residues. The V and J ends lost 4 bases and 5 bases respectively, with 11 bases between them. Germline assignment: CDR1 SQVTM and CDR2 ANQGSEA. The CDR3 bases are TGCAGCGTTGTGGGGGTTGGGACTGAAGCTTTCTTT. Its translation is CSVVGVGTEAFF. The full variable domain, with the rest looked up from reference TRBV29-1 and TRBJ1-1, is SAVISQKPSRDICQRGTSLTIQCQVDSQVTMMFWYRQQPGQSLTLIATANQGSEATYESGFVIDKFPISRPNLTFSTLTVSNMSPEDSSIYLCSVVGVGTEAFFGQGTRLTVV.

As concerns this clonotype: This may arise from a read error, as a much more abundant clone is one base away. The J gene is TRBJ1-1, the V gene TRBV28; 10 positions match TRBD1. Germline CDR1 MDHEN, CDR2 SYDVKM. Trimming took 6 bases from V and 9 from J; bases not matched to a gene: 10. The CDR3 loop spans 14 amino acids. The CDR3 DNA sequence: TGTGCCAGCAGACGACAGGGGGCAAGGACTAAAGCTTTCTTT. Translating it yields CASRRQGARTKAFF.

The chain links TRBV7-2 to TRBJ1-2; 7 bases fit TRBD1. V lost 3 bases and J lost 2; bases outside the gene matches: 6. This CDR3 has 15 amino acids. Germline loops: CDR1 SGHTA, CDR2 FQGNSA. The chain's CDR3 is CASSFEGARNYGYTF. The CDR3 DNA reads as TGTGCCAGCAGCTTTGAGGGGGCGCGCAACTATGGCTACACCTTC.

Only a few counts were recorded for this clonotype. The chain couples TRBV27 to TRBJ2-6; D uncertain. Germline CDR1 is MNHEY and CDR2 is SMNVEV (reference sequence). This CDR3 is built from 16 residues. With 3 bases removed from V and 4 bases from J, the gap between germline ends came to 13 bases. The CDR3, as DNA: TGTGCCAGCAGTTTCGCCCCCCCCGGCGGGGCCAACGTCCTGACTTTC. It codes for CASSFAPPGGANVLTF.

On this clonotype itself: One end of the junction varies from germline; a read error may be responsible. CDR3 sequence: CASSRAYERGSNERFF. The DNA for the CDR3 is TGTGCCAGCAGCCGAGCTTACGAGCGGGGGAGCAATGAGCGGTTCTTC. This chain connects TRBV7-2 to TRBJ2-1; TRBD2 matches at 8 bases. Germline V gene data show CDR1 as SGHTA and CDR2 as FQGNSA. The CDR3 sequence is 16 residues long.

This clonotype has a handful of counts. This chain links TRBV19 with TRBJ2-7, with 10 bases that match TRBD1. Trimming removed 6 bases from V and 7 bases from J; junction bases left unmatched: 9. The CDR3 contains 14 residues. Looked up from germline, CDR1 is LNHDA and CDR2 is SQIVND (reference sequence). The CDR3 DNA sequence: TGTGCCAGTAGCCCGAGACAGGGGGCGGAGGAGCAGTACGTC. It specifies CASSPRQGAEEQYV.

This clonotype has just a few counts. This chain connects TRBV6-1 to TRBJ2-3, with 7 bases matching TRBD1. This CDR3 comprises 14 residues. Trimming took 6 bases from V and 2 from J; bases not matched to a gene: 5. CDR1 is MNHNS, CDR2 SASEGT, per germline. The CDR3 DNA follows: TGTGCCAGCAGATTACAGGGGACCACAGATACGCAGTATTTT. Translated: CASRLQGTTDTQYF.

Only a few counts were recorded for this clonotype. This chain uses TRBV7-4 with TRBJ2-7; 7 nucleotides match TRBD1. This CDR3 has 14 amino acids. V shed 5 bases, J shed 1 base, and the junction held 5 bases outside the gene matches. Germline V gene lookup returns CDR1 SGHVT and CDR2 SQSDAQ. The CDR3 sequence is CASSTMGQSYEQYV. The CDR3 DNA reads as TGTGCCAGCAGCACCATGGGACAGTCCTACGAGCAGTACGTC.

The chain recombines TRBV2 with TRBJ1-1; 7 positions agree with TRBD1. Germline V gene lookup returns CDR1 SNHLY and CDR2 FYNNEI. This CDR3 has 13 residues. V shed 7 bases and J 4 bases; nucleotides not matched to a gene: 6. CDR3 DNA sequence: TGTGCCAGCAAACAGGGGCGCCCCACTGAAGCTTTCTTT. Protein sequence: CASKQGRPTEAFF.

This sequence joins TRBV4-1 and TRBJ2-7, with 8 nucleotides matching TRBD1. With 0 bases clipped from V and 3 bases from J, the junction kept 4 bases outside the gene matches. This CDR3 is built from 15 residues. Germline V gene sequence: CDR1 MGHRA, CDR2 YSYEKL. The CDR3 sequence: CASSQDRTGIYEQYV. The CDR3 DNA sequence: TGCGCCAGCAGCCAAGACAGGACAGGGATCTACGAGCAGTACGTC.